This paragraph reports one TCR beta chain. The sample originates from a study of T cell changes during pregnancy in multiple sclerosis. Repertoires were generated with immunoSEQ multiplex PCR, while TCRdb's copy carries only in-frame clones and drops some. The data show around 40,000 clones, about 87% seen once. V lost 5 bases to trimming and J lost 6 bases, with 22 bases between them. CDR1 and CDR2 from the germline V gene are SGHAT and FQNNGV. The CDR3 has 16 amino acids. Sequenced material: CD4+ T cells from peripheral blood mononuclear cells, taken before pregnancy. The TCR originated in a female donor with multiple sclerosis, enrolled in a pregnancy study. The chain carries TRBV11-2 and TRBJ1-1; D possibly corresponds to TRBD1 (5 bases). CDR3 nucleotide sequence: TGTGCCAGCAGCCCTCGGGGGTGGTTAGGCGGCGCTGAAGCTTTCTTT. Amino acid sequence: CASSPRGWLGGAEAFF. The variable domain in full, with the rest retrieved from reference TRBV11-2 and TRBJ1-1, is EAGVAQSPRYKIIEKRQSVAFWCNPISGHATLYWYQQILGQGPKLLIQFQNNGVVDDSQLPKDRFSAERLKGVDSTLKIQPAKLEDSAVYLCASSPRGWLGGAEAFFGQGTRLTVV.